This TCR beta chain was sequenced during a study of blood T cell repertoires in COVID-19. In the study overall: Acute and convalescent COVID-19 specimens originated in the United States, Italy and Spain. In each case, the material was cDNA or gDNA derived from T cells, B-cell-depleted T cells, or PBMCs.

The CDR3 loop spans 17 amino acids. J lost 1 base, V lost 1 base, and 8 bases had no gene match. CDR1 and CDR2 (germline): SGHRS, YFSETQ. Per the original data handling: Reference gene primers were amplified, and this amplification served to estimate nucleated cell counts. Data came from immunoSEQ multiplex PCR; TCRdb stores just in-frame clones and leaves some out. The V and J calls and clone size come from that table; D and trimming were worked out from the DNA. Of 35,000 to 45,000 clones in the sample, about 77% are singletons; the top ten hold 25% to 30%. What was sequenced was peripheral blood. This TCR came from a woman aged 70 to 79 with acute or convalescent COVID-19. V gene TRBV5-1 combines with J gene TRBJ2-5; 9 positions agree with TRBD2. This CDR3 reads CASSLLGATSGQETQYF. CDR3 coding DNA: TGCGCCAGCAGCTTGTTAGGGGCGACTAGCGGCCAAGAGACCCAGTACTTC. The full variable domain, in which reference TRBV5-1 and TRBJ2-5 provide the parts outside the CDR3, is KAGVTQTPRYLIKTRGQQVTLSCSPISGHRSVSWYQQTPGQGLQFLFEYFSETQRNKGNFPGRFSGRQFSNSRSEMNVSTLELGDSALYLCASSLLGATSGQETQYFGPGTRLLVL.